These T cell receptor beta chains were read from a single sample in a study of T cell responses to AZD1222 COVID-19 vaccine. Profiling relied on immunoSEQ multiplex PCR, and the TCRdb table lists in-frame clones only, not all of them. The sample consists of about 90,000 clones, 88% of them appearing once. The input for sequencing was peripheral blood, taken on day 0 of AZD1222 vaccination. The receptor source for this set is an adult in good health. CDR3s include the opening cysteine and the closing phenylalanine or tryptophan. D genes are given only for firm matches. Expanded clones are given a class, and other clones once, few, many or no size at all.

CDR3: CATLPEQSTDTQYF
DNA: TGTGCCACTCTTCCGGAACAGAGCACAGATACGCAGTATTTT
V: TRBV19
size: .
J: TRBJ2-3
D: .

CDR3: CATQPGGAGELFF
DNA: TGTGCCACCCAACCAGGGGGGGCCGGGGAGCTGTTTTTT
V: TRBV24-1
size: .
J: TRBJ2-2
D: .

CDR3: CSAGRREQYF
DNA: TGCAGTGCCGGACGACGCGAGCAGTACTTC
V: TRBV20-1
size: .
J: TRBJ2-7
D: .

CDR3: CATSREGGPAQPQHF
DNA: TGTGCCACCAGCAGAGAGGGAGGGCCGGCCCAGCCCCAGCATTTT
V: TRBV15
size: .
J: TRBJ1-5
D: .

CDR3: CATEDRAPGELFF
DNA: TGTGCCACCGAGGACAGGGCCCCCGGGGAGCTGTTTTTT
V: TRBV6-6
size: .
J: TRBJ2-2
D: TRBD1

CDR3: CASTLSTSGRNEQFF
DNA: TGCGCCAGCACCTTGAGCACTAGCGGTCGGAATGAGCAGTTCTTC
V: TRBV5-1
size: .
J: TRBJ2-1
D: TRBD2

CDR3: CSVERVGYTF
DNA: TGCAGCGTTGAGCGGGTTGGCTACACCTTC
V: TRBV29-1
size: .
J: TRBJ1-2
D: .

CDR3: CASSLGDRARHF
DNA: TGTGCCAGCAGCTTAGGGGACCGCGCGCGGCATTTT
V: TRBV7-9
size: .
J: TRBJ1-5
D: .

CDR3: CASSPTDRVGVTEAFF
DNA: TGTGCCAGCAGCCCAACGGACAGGGTCGGAGTAACTGAAGCTTTCTTT
V: TRBV9
size: .
J: TRBJ1-1
D: TRBD1

CDR3: CASSDGGRSLLNTEAFF
DNA: TGTGCCAGCAGTGACGGGGGTCGGTCCCTTTTGAACACTGAAGCTTTCTTT
V: TRBV6-1
size: .
J: TRBJ1-1
D: .

CDR3: CASSYSSSRSYNSPLHF
DNA: TGTGCCAGCAGTTACTCGAGTTCCAGGAGCTATAATTCACCCCTCCACTTT
V: TRBV6-2/TRBV6-3
size: .
J: TRBJ1-6
D: .

CDR3: CASSPGTGGGNTIYF
DNA: TGTGCCAGCAGCCCAGGGACAGGGGGAGGAAACACCATATATTTT
V: TRBV5-4
size: few
J: TRBJ1-3
D: TRBD1

CDR3: CASSRWRTDTGELFF
DNA: TGTGCCAGTAGTAGGTGGAGGACGGACACCGGGGAGCTGTTTTTT
V: TRBV19
size: once
J: TRBJ2-2
D: .

CDR3: CASMGHSLNTEAFF
DNA: TGTGCCAGCATGGGACATTCACTAAACACTGAAGCTTTCTTT
V: TRBV6-5
size: once
J: TRBJ1-1
D: .

CDR3: CSASGGGLAGTDTQYF
DNA: TGCAGTGCTAGTGGTGGGGGACTAGCCGGCACAGATACGCAGTATTTT
V: TRBV20-1
size: .
J: TRBJ2-3
D: TRBD2

CDR3: CASSPRGYEQYF
DNA: TGTGCCAGCAGCCCCCGGGGATACGAGCAGTACTTC
V: TRBV7-8
size: .
J: TRBJ2-7
D: .

CDR3: CASSITRTRREKLFF
DNA: TGTGCCAGCAGCATCACGCGGACAAGGCGTGAAAAACTGTTTTTT
V: TRBV7-2
size: once
J: TRBJ1-4
D: .

CDR3: CASRLDRAFNEKLFF
DNA: TGTGCCAGCAGACTGGACAGGGCCTTTAATGAAAAACTGTTTTTT
V: TRBV28
size: .
J: TRBJ1-4
D: TRBD1

CDR3: CASRATEAGNTIYF
DNA: TGTGCCAGCAGAGCAACAGAGGCCGGAAACACCATATATTTT
V: TRBV2
size: .
J: TRBJ1-3
D: .

CDR3: CATSAQGAETQYF
DNA: TGTGCCACCAGCGCACAGGGGGCCGAGACCCAGTACTTC
V: TRBV15
size: .
J: TRBJ2-5
D: TRBD1

CDR3: CASSSEIQETQYF
DNA: TGTGCCAGCAGCTCGGAGATTCAAGAGACCCAGTACTTC
V: TRBV9
size: .
J: TRBJ2-5
D: .

CDR3: CASSPGYAGTGELFF
DNA: TGTGCCAGCAGCCCGGGGTATGCAGGGACCGGGGAGCTGTTTTTT
V: TRBV5-4
size: .
J: TRBJ2-2
D: .

CDR3: CASSLVGSSYNSPLHF
DNA: TGCGCCAGCAGCTTGGTGGGGAGCTCCTATAATTCACCCCTCCACTTT
V: TRBV5-1
size: .
J: TRBJ1-6
D: .

CDR3: CASSLGGGKNIQYF
DNA: TGTGCCAGCAGCTTAGGGGGCGGGAAAAACATTCAGTACTTC
V: TRBV11-2
size: .
J: TRBJ2-4
D: .

CDR3: CASRASGSSYEQYF
DNA: TGTGCCAGCAGGGCCAGCGGGAGCTCCTACGAGCAGTACTTC
V: TRBV2
size: .
J: TRBJ2-7
D: TRBD2

CDR3: CASRGTPSGTDTQYF
DNA: TGCGCCAGCAGAGGGACACCAAGTGGTACAGATACGCAGTATTTT
V: TRBV5-1
size: .
J: TRBJ2-3
D: .

CDR3: CASSLTEVNTEAFF
DNA: TGCGCCAGCAGCTTGACGGAAGTGAACACTGAAGCTTTCTTT
V: TRBV5-1
size: .
J: TRBJ1-1
D: .

CDR3: CASSPRMGGQIQYF
DNA: TGTGCCAGCAGCCCCCGAATGGGGGGACAGATTCAGTACTTC
V: TRBV11-2
size: .
J: TRBJ2-4
D: .

CDR3: CASSLWLLESSGNTIYF
DNA: TGTGCCAGTAGCCTCTGGTTGCTTGAATCCTCTGGAAACACCATATATTTT
V: TRBV19
size: .
J: TRBJ1-3
D: .

CDR3: CAWAQGGRTEAFF
DNA: TGTGCCTGGGCCCAAGGAGGGAGGACTGAAGCTTTCTTT
V: TRBV30
size: few
J: TRBJ1-1
D: .

CDR3: CASSFRVTGGNTEAFF
DNA: TGTGCCAGCAGTTTTAGGGTCACGGGGGGGAACACTGAAGCTTTCTTT
V: TRBV7-9
size: .
J: TRBJ1-1
D: .

CDR3: CASSFGPPQQAGYTF
DNA: TGTGCCAGCAGCTTCGGGCCACCCCAACAGGCTGGCTACACCTTC
V: TRBV11-2
size: .
J: TRBJ1-2
D: .

CDR3: CASGGDLGPREAFF
DNA: TGTGCCAGTGGAGGGGACCTTGGGCCCCGTGAAGCTTTCTTT
V: TRBV19
size: few
J: TRBJ1-1
D: .

CDR3: CASSLDRGNEQFF
DNA: TGTGCCAGCAGCTTAGATAGGGGCAATGAGCAGTTCTTC
V: TRBV7-9
size: once
J: TRBJ2-1
D: .

CDR3: CASSIQGDYGYTF
DNA: TGTGCCAGTAGTATACAGGGGGACTATGGCTACACCTTC
V: TRBV19
size: .
J: TRBJ1-2
D: TRBD1

CDR3: CASRRRDQNSNQPQHF
DNA: TGTGCAAGTCGCCGCCGGGACCAAAATAGCAATCAGCCCCAGCATTTT
V: TRBV12-2
size: .
J: TRBJ1-5
D: .

CDR3: CASSQGQGAGESNQPQHF
DNA: TGTGCCAGCAGCCAAGGACAGGGGGCAGGAGAAAGCAATCAGCCCCAGCATTTT
V: TRBV3-1/TRBV3-2
size: .
J: TRBJ1-5
D: TRBD1

CDR3: CATSRDQQNIQYF
DNA: TGTGCCACCAGCAGAGATCAACAAAACATTCAGTACTTC
V: TRBV15
size: .
J: TRBJ2-4
D: .

CDR3: CSVDIGFGYGYTF
DNA: TGCAGCGTTGACATCGGGTTTGGCTATGGCTACACCTTC
V: TRBV29-1
size: once
J: TRBJ1-2
D: .

CDR3: CASSYSMGEQFF
DNA: TGTGCCAGCAGTTACTCGATGGGGGAGCAGTTCTTC
V: TRBV6-2/TRBV6-3
size: .
J: TRBJ2-1
D: .

CDR3: CASSSPRGGGGYGYTF
DNA: TGTGCCAGCAGCTCCCCCAGGGGAGGGGGTGGCTATGGCTACACCTTC
V: TRBV7-2
size: .
J: TRBJ1-2
D: .

CDR3: CASRYNNEQFF
DNA: TGTGCCAGCAGGTATAACAATGAGCAGTTCTTC
V: TRBV12-3/TRBV12-4
size: .
J: TRBJ2-1
D: .

CDR3: CATLEGVGSPLHF
DNA: TGTGCCACCCTTGAGGGGGTTGGATCACCCCTCCACTTT
V: TRBV6-5
size: .
J: TRBJ1-6
D: .

CDR3: CASSLSAGGVQETQYF
DNA: TGTGCCAGCAGCTTATCAGCGGGAGGCGTACAAGAGACCCAGTACTTC
V: TRBV7-9
size: few
J: TRBJ2-5
D: TRBD2

CDR3: CASSITGVSTEAFF
DNA: TGTGCCAGTAGTATAACCGGGGTGAGCACTGAAGCTTTCTTT
V: TRBV19
size: .
J: TRBJ1-1
D: .

CDR3: CASSLEQEEYNSPLHF
DNA: TGTGCCAGCAGCTTGGAACAAGAAGAATATAATTCACCCCTCCACTTT
V: TRBV5-6
size: .
J: TRBJ1-6
D: .

CDR3: CASRAGSSNQPQHF
DNA: TGTGCCAGCAGAGCAGGGAGTAGCAATCAGCCCCAGCATTTT
V: TRBV2
size: .
J: TRBJ1-5
D: .

CDR3: CASSVGGSTDTQYF
DNA: TGTGCCAGCAGCGTCGGGGGTAGCACAGATACGCAGTATTTT
V: TRBV7-8
size: once
J: TRBJ2-3
D: .

CDR3: CASSQVWGQGEKLFF
DNA: TGCGCCAGCAGCCAAGTCTGGGGGCAAGGGGAAAAACTGTTTTTT
V: TRBV4-1
size: .
J: TRBJ1-4
D: .

CDR3: CASSDSFVGARGNEKLFF
DNA: TGCGCCAGCAGCGACTCCTTCGTGGGGGCTCGGGGTAATGAAAAACTGTTTTTT
V: TRBV5-1
size: .
J: TRBJ1-4
D: .

CDR3: CASSWDPEGNTIYF
DNA: TGCGCCAGCAGCTGGGACCCTGAGGGTAACACCATATATTTT
V: TRBV5-1
size: .
J: TRBJ1-3
D: .

CDR3: CASSPRDIGNEKLFF
DNA: TGTGCCAGCAGCCCCCGAGATATCGGTAATGAAAAACTGTTTTTT
V: TRBV7-9
size: .
J: TRBJ1-4
D: .

CDR3: CASSYTSGIYNEQFF
DNA: TGTGCCAGCAGTTACACTAGCGGGATATACAATGAGCAGTTCTTC
V: TRBV6-5
size: .
J: TRBJ2-1
D: TRBD2